Each of the 5 T cell receptor beta chains below was sequenced from the same sample in a study of long-term antiretroviral therapy in people with HIV (dated 2022 in TCRdb). Sequencing of the TRB variable region was done with the immunoSEQ hsTCRB v3.0 assay at survey level resolution. TCRdb carries this immuneACCESS record with in-frame sequences only. Its versions omit some clonotypes, under half of them owing to an unresolved V gene in the studies checked, with the rest unexplained. This sample is represented by 30,000 or so clones; 70% to 90% of them were singletons. Under 9% of the sample lies in the top ten. The specimen was unsorted PBMCs, collected 3 years after starting antiretroviral therapy. These receptors were taken from a man aged 35 to 55 with HIV.

The V gene is TRBV9, the J gene TRBJ2-7, with 10 positions matching TRBD2. V gave up 4 bases and J gave up 5 bases; unmatched junction bases: 9. This CDR3 spans 15 amino acids. CDR1 and CDR2 (germline): SGDLS, YYNGEE. This CDR3 is CASSPLAGGDHEQYF. The CDR3 DNA reads TGTGCCAGCAGCCCGTTAGCGGGAGGAGACCACGAGCAGTACTTC. The entire variable domain, with the rest obtained from reference TRBV9 and TRBJ2-7, is as follows: DSGVTQTPKHLITATGQRVTLRCSPRSGDLSVYWYQQSLDQGLQFLIQYYNGEERAKGNILERFSAQQFPDLHSELNLSSLELGDSALYFCASSPLAGGDHEQYFGPGTRLTVT.

This clone came up once. The rearrangement uses TRBV30 and TRBJ2-1; TRBD1 is a possible D gene (5 bases). V gave up 5 bases and J gave up 3 bases, with 11 bases separating them. The CDR3 is 13 amino acids. CDR1 GTSNPN and CDR2 SVGIG come from the germline V gene (reference sequence). The CDR3: CAWSGHNYNEQFF. CDR3 nucleotide sequence: TGTGCCTGGTCAGGACATAACTACAATGAGCAGTTCTTC.

This clone was found once. The V call is TRBV5-1, the J call TRBJ1-2; the match to TRBD1 covers 7 bases. The CDR3 length is 17 residues. Germline CDR1 SGHRS, CDR2 YFSETQ. V shed 2 bases and J 1 base; nucleotides not matched to a gene: 11. The CDR3 DNA follows: TGCGCCAGCAGCTTCGGGACAGCTCCAAAAGATAACTATGGCTACACCTTC. This gives the protein CASSFGTAPKDNYGYTF.

A single count supports this clone. The V call is TRBV5-1, the J call TRBJ2-1; TRBD2 aligns across 11 bases. With 4 bases clipped from V and 4 bases from J, the junction kept 7 bases outside the gene matches. The CDR3 has 16 residues. CDR1 is SGHRS, CDR2 YFSETQ, per germline. CDR3 sequence: CASSTFSGRVYNEQFF. In DNA, the CDR3 is TGCGCCAGCAGCACTTTTAGCGGGAGGGTTTACAATGAGCAGTTCTTC.

The gene calls are TRBV5-4 and TRBJ2-7; no definite D call. CDR1 is SGHNT and CDR2 is YYREEE in the germline V gene (reference sequence). Trimming took off 0 bases at V and 2 bases at J, with 12 bases between the two ends. The CDR3 extends over 15 amino acids. In nucleotides, the CDR3 is TGTGCCAGCAGCTTGGCCGGAAGCAAAACCTACGAGCAGTACTTC. The encoded protein is CASSLAGSKTYEQYF.